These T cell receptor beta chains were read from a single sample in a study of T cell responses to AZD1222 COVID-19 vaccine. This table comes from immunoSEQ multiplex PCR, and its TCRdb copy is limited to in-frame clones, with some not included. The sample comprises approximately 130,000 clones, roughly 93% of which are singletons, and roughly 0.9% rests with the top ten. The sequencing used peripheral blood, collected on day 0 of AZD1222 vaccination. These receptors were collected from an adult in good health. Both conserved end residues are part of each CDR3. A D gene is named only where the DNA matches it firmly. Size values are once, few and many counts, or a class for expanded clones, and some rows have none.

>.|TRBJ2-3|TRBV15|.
CATSREPWGGRDTQYF
TGTGCCACCAGCAGAGAGCCATGGGGGGGCAGGGATACGCAGTATTTT
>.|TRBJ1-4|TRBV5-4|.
CASSPGQENEKLFF
TGTGCCAGCAGCCCCGGGCAGGAAAATGAAAAACTGTTTTTT
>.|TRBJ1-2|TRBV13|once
CASSLETEGYTF
TGTGCCAGCAGCTTAGAGACGGAGGGCTACACCTTC
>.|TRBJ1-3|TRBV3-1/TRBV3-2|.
CAGSSGGNTIYF
TGTGCCGGATCGAGTGGGGGAAACACCATATATTTT
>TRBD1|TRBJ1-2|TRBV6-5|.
CASSRQGVPSYGYTF
TGTGCCAGCAGCAGACAGGGGGTGCCGTCCTATGGCTACACCTTC
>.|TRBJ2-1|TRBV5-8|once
CASTPRPGAYNEQFF
TGTGCCAGCACCCCGAGGCCTGGTGCTTACAATGAGCAGTTCTTC
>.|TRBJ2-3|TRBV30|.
CAWRLKGQSTDTQYF
TGTGCCTGGCGTCTGAAAGGACAGAGCACAGATACGCAGTATTTT
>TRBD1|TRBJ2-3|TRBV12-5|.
CASGLTWTGRLTDTQYF
TGTGCTAGTGGTTTGACCTGGACAGGTCGATTGACAGATACGCAGTATTTT
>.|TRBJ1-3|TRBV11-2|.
CGVSGGPSGNTIYF
TGTGGAGTTTCAGGAGGACCCTCTGGAAACACCATATATTTT
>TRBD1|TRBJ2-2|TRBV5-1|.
CASSSGQGAAGELFF
TGCGCCAGCAGCTCGGGACAGGGGGCTGCCGGGGAGCTGTTTTTT
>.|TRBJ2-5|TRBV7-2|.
CASSLGVAETQYF
TGTGCCAGCAGCTTAGGGGTAGCAGAGACCCAGTACTTC
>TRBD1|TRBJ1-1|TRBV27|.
CASGPWTGDKNTEAFF
TGTGCCAGCGGACCCTGGACAGGGGATAAAAACACTGAAGCTTTCTTT
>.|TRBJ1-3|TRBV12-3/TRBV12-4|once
CASRKGRTIYF
TGTGCCAGCAGGAAGGGACGAACCATATATTTT
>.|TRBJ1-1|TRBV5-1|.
CASSSTQELNTEAFF
TGCGCCAGCAGCTCCACACAGGAGCTGAACACTGAAGCTTTCTTT
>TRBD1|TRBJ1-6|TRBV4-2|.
CASSQRTGGSPLHF
TGTGCCAGCAGCCAGAGGACAGGGGGTTCACCCCTCCACTTT
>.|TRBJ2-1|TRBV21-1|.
CASSKARPSYYNEQFF
TGTGCCAGCAGCAAAGCGCGTCCTAGCTATTACAATGAGCAGTTCTTC
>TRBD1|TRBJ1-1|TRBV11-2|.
CASSLDGTVGQAFF
TGTGCCAGCAGCTTAGATGGGACAGTCGGTCAAGCTTTCTTT
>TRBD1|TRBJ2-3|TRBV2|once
CAGGQQVITDTQYF
TGTGCCGGGGGACAGCAAGTCATCACAGATACGCAGTATTTT
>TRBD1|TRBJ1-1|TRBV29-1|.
CSSLGGMNTEAFF
TGCAGCTCGTTAGGGGGCATGAACACTGAAGCTTTCTTT
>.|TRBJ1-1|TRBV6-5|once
CASSYSRQGISEAFF
TGTGCCAGCAGTTACTCGAGGCAGGGGATTAGTGAAGCTTTCTTT
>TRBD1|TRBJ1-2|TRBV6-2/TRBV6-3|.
CASSYSRTGVTYGYTF
TGTGCCAGCAGTTACTCCAGGACAGGGGTAACCTATGGCTACACCTTC
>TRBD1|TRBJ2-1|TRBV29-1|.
CSVGGTDYNEQFF
TGCAGCGTTGGGGGGACAGACTACAATGAGCAGTTCTTC
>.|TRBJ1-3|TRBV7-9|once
CASSHRGKTPGLTGNTIYF
TGTGCCAGCAGCCATAGAGGCAAAACGCCTGGGTTGACTGGAAACACCATATATTTT
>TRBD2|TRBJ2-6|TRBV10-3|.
CAISEPRLREAGANVLTF
TGTGCCATCAGTGAGCCCCGGCTGCGGGAGGCTGGGGCCAACGTCCTGACTTTC
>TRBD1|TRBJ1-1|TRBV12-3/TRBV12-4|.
CASSETGDTEAFF
TGTGCCAGCAGTGAAACAGGGGACACTGAAGCTTTCTTT
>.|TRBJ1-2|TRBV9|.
CASSVGGPVGGHYGYTF
TGTGCCAGCAGCGTAGGAGGTCCAGTGGGGGGCCACTATGGCTACACCTTC
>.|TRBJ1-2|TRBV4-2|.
CASSQDSGVDPFGYTF
TGTGCCAGCAGCCAAGATTCTGGTGTGGATCCTTTTGGCTACACCTTC
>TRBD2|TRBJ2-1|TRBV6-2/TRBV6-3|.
CASSYSTGGTNEQFF
TGTGCCAGCAGTTACTCTACCGGGGGGACCAATGAGCAGTTCTTC
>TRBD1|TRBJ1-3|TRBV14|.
CATLPRDRAPVNTIYF
TGTGCCACCCTACCCCGGGACAGGGCTCCGGTAAACACCATATATTTT
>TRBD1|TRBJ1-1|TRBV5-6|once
CASTLQGGYTEAFF
TGTGCCAGCACCCTACAGGGGGGATACACTGAAGCTTTCTTT
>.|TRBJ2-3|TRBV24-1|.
CATSDPHRTDTQYF
TGTGCCACCAGTGATCCACATCGCACAGATACGCAGTATTTT
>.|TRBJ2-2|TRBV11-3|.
CASSAPSDRGGTGELFF
TGTGCCAGCAGCGCACCTTCTGACAGGGGAGGGACCGGGGAGCTGTTTTTT
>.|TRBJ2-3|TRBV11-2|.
CASSRTPRTDTQYF
TGTGCCAGCAGCCGGACACCCCGCACAGATACGCAGTATTTT
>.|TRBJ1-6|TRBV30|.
CAWSVQGRSPLHF
TGTGCCTGGAGTGTACAGGGCCGGTCACCCCTCCACTTT
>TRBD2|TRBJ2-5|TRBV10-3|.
CAISVTSGGYQETQYF
TGTGCCATCAGCGTAACTAGCGGGGGCTACCAAGAGACCCAGTACTTC
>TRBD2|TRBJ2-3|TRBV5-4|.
CASSYLAGGDTDTQYF
TGTGCCAGCAGCTACCTAGCGGGGGGTGACACAGATACGCAGTATTTT
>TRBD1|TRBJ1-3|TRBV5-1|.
CASSLGLAGGSGNTIYF
TGCGCCAGCAGCTTGGGCTTGGCAGGGGGCTCTGGAAACACCATATATTTT
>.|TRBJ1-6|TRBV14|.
CASSQDWPNSPLHF
TGTGCCAGCAGCCAAGATTGGCCGAATTCACCCCTCCACTTT
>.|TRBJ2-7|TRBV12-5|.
CASAHTYEQYF
TGTGCTAGTGCCCATACTTACGAGCAGTACTTC
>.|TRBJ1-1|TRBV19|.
CASSLSDGIRDAAFF
TGTGCCAGTAGTCTATCGGACGGCATTAGGGATGCAGCTTTCTTT
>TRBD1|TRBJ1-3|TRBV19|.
CASSIGTGASSGNTIYF
TGTGCCAGTAGTATCGGGACAGGGGCAAGCTCTGGAAACACCATATATTTT
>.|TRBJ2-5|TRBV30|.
CACGTAQETQYF
TGTGCCTGCGGGACGGCACAAGAGACCCAGTACTTC